These 2 T cell receptor beta chains share one sample of origin, sequenced in a study of blood T cell repertoires in COVID-19. TCRdb's table, derived via immunoSEQ multiplex PCR, lists solely in-frame clones and lacks some. Of 61,000 or so clones listed, under 85% are singletons. Sequenced: peripheral blood. These receptors were taken from an older woman with acute or convalescent COVID-19.

Only one count was recorded for this clone. V usage is TRBV6-1 and J usage is TRBJ1-2; maybe TRBD1 (6 bases). The germline CDR1 and CDR2 sequences are MNHNS and SASEGT. The V end lost 1 base, the J end lost 5 bases, and 14 bases lay between the germline ends. The CDR3 runs 15 residues. The CDR3 here is CASSEVGTGRYGYTF. The CDR3 DNA reads as TGTGCCAGCAGTGAAGTAGGAACAGGGAGATATGGCTACACCTTC.

The CDR3 nucleotides read TGCGCCAGCAGCGGCGGACAGGCGGTAACCACAGATACGCAGTATTTT. This codes for CASSGGQAVTTDTQYF. The V gene is TRBV5-1, the J gene TRBJ2-3; 7 bases are shared with TRBD1. V shed 4 bases, J shed 2 bases, and the junction held 10 bases outside the gene matches. Germline CDR1 reads SGHRS; CDR2 reads YFSETQ. The CDR3 length is 16 residues.